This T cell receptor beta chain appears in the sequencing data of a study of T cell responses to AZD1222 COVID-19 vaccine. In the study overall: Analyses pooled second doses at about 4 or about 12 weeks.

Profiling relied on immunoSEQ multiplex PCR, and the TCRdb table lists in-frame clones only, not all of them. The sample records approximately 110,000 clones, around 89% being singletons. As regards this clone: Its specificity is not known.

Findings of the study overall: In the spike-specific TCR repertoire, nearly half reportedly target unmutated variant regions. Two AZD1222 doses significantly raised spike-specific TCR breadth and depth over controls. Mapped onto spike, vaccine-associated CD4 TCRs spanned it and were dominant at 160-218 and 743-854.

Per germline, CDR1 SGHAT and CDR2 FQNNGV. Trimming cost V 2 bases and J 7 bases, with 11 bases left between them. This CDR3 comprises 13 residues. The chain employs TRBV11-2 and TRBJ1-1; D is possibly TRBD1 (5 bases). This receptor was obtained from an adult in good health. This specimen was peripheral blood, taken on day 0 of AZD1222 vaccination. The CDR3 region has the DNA TGTGCCAGCAGCTTAAGGGGTAGTAGTGAAGCTTTCTTT. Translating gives CASSLRGSSEAFF. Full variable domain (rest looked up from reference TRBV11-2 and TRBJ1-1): EAGVAQSPRYKIIEKRQSVAFWCNPISGHATLYWYQQILGQGPKLLIQFQNNGVVDDSQLPKDRFSAERLKGVDSTLKIQPAKLEDSAVYLCASSLRGSSEAFFGQGTRLTVV.